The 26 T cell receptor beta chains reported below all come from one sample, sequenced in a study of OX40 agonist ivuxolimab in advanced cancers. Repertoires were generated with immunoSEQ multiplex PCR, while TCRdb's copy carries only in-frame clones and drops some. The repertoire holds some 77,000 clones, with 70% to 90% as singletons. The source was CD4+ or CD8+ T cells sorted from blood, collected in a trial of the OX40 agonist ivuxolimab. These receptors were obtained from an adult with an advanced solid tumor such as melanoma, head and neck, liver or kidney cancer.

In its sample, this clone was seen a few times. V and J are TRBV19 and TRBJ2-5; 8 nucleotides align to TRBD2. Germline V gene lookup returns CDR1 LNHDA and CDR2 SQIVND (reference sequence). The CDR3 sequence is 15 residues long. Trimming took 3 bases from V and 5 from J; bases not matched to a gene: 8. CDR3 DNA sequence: TGTGCCAGTAGTATCGGGACTAGTGGGTTGGAGACCCAGTACTTC. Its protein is CASSIGTSGLETQYF.

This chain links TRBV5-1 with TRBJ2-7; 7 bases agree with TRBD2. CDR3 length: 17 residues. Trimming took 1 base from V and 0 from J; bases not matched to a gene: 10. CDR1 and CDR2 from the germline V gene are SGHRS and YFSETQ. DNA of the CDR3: TGCGCCAGCAGCTTGTGGGGAGGTGGCGGGAGCTCCTACGAGCAGTACTTC. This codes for CASSLWGGGGSSYEQYF.

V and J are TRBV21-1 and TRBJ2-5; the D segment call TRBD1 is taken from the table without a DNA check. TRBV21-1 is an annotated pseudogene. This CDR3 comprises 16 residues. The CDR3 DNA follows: TGTGCCAGCAGCAATCGACAGGGGGCGCTGGAGGAGACCCAGTACTTC. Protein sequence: CASSNRQGALEETQYF.

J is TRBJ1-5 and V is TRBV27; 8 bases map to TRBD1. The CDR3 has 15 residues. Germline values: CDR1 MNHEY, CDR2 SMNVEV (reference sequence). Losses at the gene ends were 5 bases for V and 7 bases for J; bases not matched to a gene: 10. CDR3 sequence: CASSQGAVSRQPQHF. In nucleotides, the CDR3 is TGTGCCAGCAGTCAGGGGGCTGTATCTAGGCAGCCCCAGCATTTT.

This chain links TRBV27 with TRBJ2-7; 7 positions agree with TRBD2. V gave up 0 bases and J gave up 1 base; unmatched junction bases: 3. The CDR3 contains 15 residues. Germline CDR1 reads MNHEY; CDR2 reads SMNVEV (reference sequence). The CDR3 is CASSLSSGGSYEQYF. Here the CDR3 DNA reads TGTGCCAGCAGTTTATCGTCGGGAGGATCCTACGAGCAGTACTTC.

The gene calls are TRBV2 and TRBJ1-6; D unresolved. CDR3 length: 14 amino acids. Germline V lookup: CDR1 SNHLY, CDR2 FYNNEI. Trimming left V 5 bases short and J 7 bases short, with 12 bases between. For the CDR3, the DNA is TGTGCCAGCAGTTCAGGCGAGCTCAATTCACCCCTCCACTTT. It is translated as CASSSGELNSPLHF.

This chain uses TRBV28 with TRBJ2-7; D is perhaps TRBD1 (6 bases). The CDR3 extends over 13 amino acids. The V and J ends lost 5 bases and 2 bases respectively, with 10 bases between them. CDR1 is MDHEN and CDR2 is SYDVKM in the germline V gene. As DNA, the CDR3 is TGTGCCAGCAGTCTTCAGGGGACCTACGAGCAGTACTTC. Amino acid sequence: CASSLQGTYEQYF.

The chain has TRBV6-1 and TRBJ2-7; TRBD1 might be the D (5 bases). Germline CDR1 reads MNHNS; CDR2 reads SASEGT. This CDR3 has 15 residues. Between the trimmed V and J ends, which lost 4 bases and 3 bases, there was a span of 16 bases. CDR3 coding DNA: TGTGCCAGCAGTGTGGAGCAGGGTGTAGTCTACGAGCAGTACTTC. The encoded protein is CASSVEQGVVYEQYF.

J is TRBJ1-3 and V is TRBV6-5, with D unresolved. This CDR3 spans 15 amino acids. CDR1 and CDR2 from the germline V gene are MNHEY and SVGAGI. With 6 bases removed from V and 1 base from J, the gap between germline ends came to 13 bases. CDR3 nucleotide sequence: TGTGCCAGCAGACCTAGGGAGAGGTCTGGAAACACCATATATTTT. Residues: CASRPRERSGNTIYF.

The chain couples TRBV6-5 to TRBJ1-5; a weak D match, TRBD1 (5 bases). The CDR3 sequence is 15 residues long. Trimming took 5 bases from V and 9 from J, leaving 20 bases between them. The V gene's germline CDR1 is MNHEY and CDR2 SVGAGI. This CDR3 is CASSPGAQVEGPQHF. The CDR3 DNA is TGTGCCAGCAGTCCCGGGGCCCAGGTCGAGGGGCCCCAGCATTTT.

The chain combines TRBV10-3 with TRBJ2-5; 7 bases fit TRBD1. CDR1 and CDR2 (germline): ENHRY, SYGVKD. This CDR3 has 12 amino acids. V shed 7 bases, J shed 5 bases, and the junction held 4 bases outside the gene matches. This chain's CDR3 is CAIKTQGETQYF. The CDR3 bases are TGTGCCATCAAAACACAGGGGGAGACCCAGTACTTC.

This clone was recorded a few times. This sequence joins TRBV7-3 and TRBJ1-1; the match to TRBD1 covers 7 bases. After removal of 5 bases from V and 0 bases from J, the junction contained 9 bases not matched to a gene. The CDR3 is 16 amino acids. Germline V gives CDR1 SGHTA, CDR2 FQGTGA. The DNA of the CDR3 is TGTGCCAGCAGCCCTTCGCCGGGACAGATGAACACTGAAGCTTTCTTT. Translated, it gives CASSPSPGQMNTEAFF.

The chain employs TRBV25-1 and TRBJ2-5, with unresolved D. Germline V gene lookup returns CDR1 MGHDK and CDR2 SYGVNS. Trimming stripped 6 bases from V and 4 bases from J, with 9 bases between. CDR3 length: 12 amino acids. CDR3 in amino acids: CASSYMGETQYF. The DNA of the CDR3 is TGTGCCAGCAGCTACATGGGAGAGACCCAGTACTTC.

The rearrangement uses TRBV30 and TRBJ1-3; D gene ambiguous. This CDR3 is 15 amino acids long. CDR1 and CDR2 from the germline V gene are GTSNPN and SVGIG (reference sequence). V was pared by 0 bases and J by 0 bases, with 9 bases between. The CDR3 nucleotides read TGTGCCTGGAGTGTTGTCAGATCCTCTGGAAACACCATATATTTT. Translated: CAWSVVRSSGNTIYF.

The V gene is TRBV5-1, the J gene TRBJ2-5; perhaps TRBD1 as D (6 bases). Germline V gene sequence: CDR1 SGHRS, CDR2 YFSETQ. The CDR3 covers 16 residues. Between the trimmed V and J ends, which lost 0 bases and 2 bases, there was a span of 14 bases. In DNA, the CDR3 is TGCGCCAGCAGCTTGGCCCCAGGGGTAGGGCAAGAGACCCAGTACTTC. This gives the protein CASSLAPGVGQETQYF.

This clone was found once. The CDR3 reads CASRPFGQPNYGYTF. In DNA, the CDR3 is TGTGCCAGCAGGCCCTTCGGACAGCCTAACTATGGCTACACCTTC. The genes are TRBV2 and TRBJ1-2, with a weak D call TRBD1 (6 bases). Germline V gives CDR1 SNHLY, CDR2 FYNNEI. CDR3 length: 15 residues. V was clipped by 6 bases and J by 0 bases, with 14 bases between them. The full variable domain, rest sourced from reference TRBV2 and TRBJ1-2, is EPEVTQTPSHQVTQMGQEVILRCVPISNHLYFYWYRQILGQKVEFLVSFYNNEISEKSEIFDDQFSVERPDGSNFTLKIRSTKLEDSAMYFCASRPFGQPNYGYTFGSGTRLTVV.

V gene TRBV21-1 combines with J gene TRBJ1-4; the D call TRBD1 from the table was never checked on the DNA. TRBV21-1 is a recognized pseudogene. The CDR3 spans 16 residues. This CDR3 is CASSKGDRGPYEKLFF. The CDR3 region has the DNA TGTGCCAGCAGCAAAGGGGACAGGGGTCCCTATGAAAAACTGTTTTTT.

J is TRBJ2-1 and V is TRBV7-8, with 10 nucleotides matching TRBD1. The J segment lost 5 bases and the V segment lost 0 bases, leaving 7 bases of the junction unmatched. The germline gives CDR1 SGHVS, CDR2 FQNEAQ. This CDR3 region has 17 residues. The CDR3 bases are TGTGCCAGCAGCTTAGCATTTTGGGACAGGGGACACAATGAGCAGTTCTTC. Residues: CASSLAFWDRGHNEQFF.

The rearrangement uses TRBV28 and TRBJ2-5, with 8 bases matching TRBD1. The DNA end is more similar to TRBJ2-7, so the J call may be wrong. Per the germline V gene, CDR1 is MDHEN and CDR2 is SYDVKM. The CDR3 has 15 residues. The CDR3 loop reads CASSLSPRGRDEQYF. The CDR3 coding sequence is TGTGCCAGCAGTTTGTCCCCCAGGGGGCGGGACGAGCAGTACTTC.

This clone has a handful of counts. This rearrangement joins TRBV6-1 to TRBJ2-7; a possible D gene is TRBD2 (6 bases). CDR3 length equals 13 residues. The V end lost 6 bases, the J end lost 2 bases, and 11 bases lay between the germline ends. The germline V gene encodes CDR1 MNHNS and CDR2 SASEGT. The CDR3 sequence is CASREGWAYEQYF. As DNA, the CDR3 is TGTGCCAGCAGGGAGGGTTGGGCCTACGAGCAGTACTTC.

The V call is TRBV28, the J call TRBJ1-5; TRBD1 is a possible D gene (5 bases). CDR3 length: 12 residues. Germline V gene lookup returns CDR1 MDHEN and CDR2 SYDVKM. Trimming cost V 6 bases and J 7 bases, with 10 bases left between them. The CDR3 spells CASSWGGQPQHF. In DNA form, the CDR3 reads TGTGCCAGCAGCTGGGGGGGACAGCCCCAGCATTTT.

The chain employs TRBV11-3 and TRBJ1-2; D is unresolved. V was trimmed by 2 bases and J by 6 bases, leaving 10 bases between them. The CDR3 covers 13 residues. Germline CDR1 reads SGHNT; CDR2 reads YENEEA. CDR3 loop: CASSLFVGDGYTF. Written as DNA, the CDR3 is TGTGCCAGCAGCTTATTCGTCGGTGATGGCTACACCTTC.

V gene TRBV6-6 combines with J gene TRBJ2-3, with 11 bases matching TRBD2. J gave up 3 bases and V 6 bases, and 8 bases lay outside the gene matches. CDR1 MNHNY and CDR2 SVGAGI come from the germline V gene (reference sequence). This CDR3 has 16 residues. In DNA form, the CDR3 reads TGTGCCAGCAGCCTACTCGGGACTAGCGGTACAGATACGCAGTATTTT. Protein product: CASSLLGTSGTDTQYF.

This CDR3 reads CASCGGGLSAEQYF. DNA of the CDR3: TGTGCCAGCTGTGGGGGAGGCCTATCTGCCGAGCAGTACTTC. The chain joins TRBV6-1 to TRBJ2-7; tentatively, D is TRBD2 (6 bases). The CDR3 loop spans 14 amino acids. V gave up 8 bases and J gave up 6 bases, with 20 bases separating them. Germline V lookup: CDR1 MNHNS, CDR2 SASEGT.

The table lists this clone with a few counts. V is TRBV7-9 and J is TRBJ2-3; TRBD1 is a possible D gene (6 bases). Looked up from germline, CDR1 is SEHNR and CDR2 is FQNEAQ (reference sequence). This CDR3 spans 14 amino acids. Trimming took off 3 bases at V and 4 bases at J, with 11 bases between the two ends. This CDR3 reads CASSFGTQADTQYF. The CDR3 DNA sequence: TGTGCCAGCAGCTTTGGGACACAAGCAGATACGCAGTATTTT.

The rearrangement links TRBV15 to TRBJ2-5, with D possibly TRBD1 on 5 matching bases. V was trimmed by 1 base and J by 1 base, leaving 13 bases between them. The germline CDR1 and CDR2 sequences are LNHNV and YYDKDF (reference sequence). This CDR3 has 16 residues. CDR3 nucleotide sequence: TGTGCCACCAGCAGAGGGGCCGGCAGGGCCCAAGAGACCCAGTACTTC. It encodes CATSRGAGRAQETQYF.